Given below is one T cell receptor beta chain in context. The CDR3 is 14 amino acids. The V and J ends lost 5 bases and 9 bases, in that order; junction bases with no gene match: 8. CDR1 SGHTA and CDR2 FQGNSA come from the germline V gene. The data derive from a study of blood T cell repertoires in COVID-19. Sequencing used immunoSEQ multiplex PCR; TCRdb keeps in-frame clones, though not all of them. The sample lists 100,000 to 150,000 clones, around 86% occurring once. Sequenced sample: peripheral blood. This chain connects TRBV7-2 to TRBJ1-5; 9 nucleotides line up with TRBD1. This receptor was taken from a man aged 35-49 years with active or convalescent COVID-19. The CDR3 region is CASSATGGLGPQHF. The CDR3 nucleotides read TGTGCCAGCAGCGCAACAGGGGGCTTAGGGCCCCAGCATTTT.